Reported below is one T cell receptor beta chain. This specimen belongs to a study of blood T cell repertoires in COVID-19. On the study more broadly: The analysed material was cDNA or gDNA that came from T cells, B-cell-depleted T cells, or PBMCs.

V dropped 0 bases and J dropped 5 bases, with 12 bases sitting between them. Germline V lookup: CDR1 SGHRS, CDR2 YFSETQ. This CDR3 region has 14 residues. The table came from immunoSEQ multiplex PCR; TCRdb's copy has only in-frame clones and leaves some out. The profile covers 140,000 to 150,000 clones, with about nine tenths appearing a single time and around 4.5% taken by the ten largest. Enrolled through a virtual design, the participants were between roughly 18 and 100 years of age and came from some 26 US areas. The gene calls are TRBV5-1 and TRBJ2-7; TRBD1 might be the D (7 bases). Sequencing input: PBMCs or T cells enriched from blood (not recorded which). The clonotype was recovered from a man over 45 who had recovered from COVID-19. CDR3 sequence reads: CASSLGQGGHEQYF. In DNA, the CDR3 is TGCGCCAGCAGCTTGGGACAGGGAGGCCACGAGCAGTACTTC.